What follows is one TCR beta chain and its context. Libraries were prepared by immunoSEQ multiplex PCR; TCRdb keeps only in-frame clonotypes and omits some of them. The sample contains almost 70,000 clones, 79% of which appear only once. These data originate in a study of blood T cell repertoires in COVID-19. Whole-study context: PBMCs, B-cell-depleted T cells, or T cells were the source of the cDNA or gDNA that made up the material.

The CDR3 is made up of 15 amino acids. The germline CDR1 and CDR2 sequences are SGHAT and FQNNGV. The V segment lost 4 bases and the J segment 4 bases; nucleotides outside the gene matches: 3. This receptor was identified in a man in his sixties with acute or convalescent COVID-19. The rearrangement links TRBV11-2 to TRBJ2-2, with TRBD2 matching 10 bases. The sample was peripheral blood. The CDR3 sequence is CASSYTSGATGELFF. Written as DNA, the CDR3 is TGTGCCAGCAGCTATACTAGCGGGGCCACCGGGGAGCTGTTTTTT.